The clone carrying this T cell receptor (beta chain) was found a few times. The antigen remains unidentified. The V end was cut by 2 bases, the J end by 2 bases, with 10 bases between. The CDR3 runs to 14 residues. Germline loops: CDR1 MDHEN, CDR2 SYDVKM. It was with a sample-barcoded 5' primer and a J-beta primer mix that a second PCR of roughly 7 to 12 cycles was run. TCRdb redid the calling of the 5' RACE reads with MiXCR, one entry per CDR3 protein. The sample has 1.5 million to 2 million distinct CDR3 sequences; 28% are singletons. These data belong to a study of blood T cells in healthy people across ages. Regarding the study as a whole: Long-lived and aged donors differed, with more naive CD4+ cells and higher diversity in the long-lived.

The sequence derives from a woman under 40 in good health. This sequence joins TRBV28 and TRBJ2-7; D not resolved. Sequenced: blood. The CDR3 coding sequence is TGTGCCAGCAGTTTAGGAAGTTTCCCCTACGAGCAGTACTTC. Translation gives CASSLGSFPYEQYF. The full variable domain, completed using reference TRBV28 and TRBJ2-7, is DVKVTQSSRYLVKRTGEKVFLECVQDMDHENMFWYRQDPGLGLRLIYFSYDVKMKEKGDIPEGYSVSREKKERFSLILESASTNQTSMYLCASSLGSFPYEQYFGPGTRLTVT.